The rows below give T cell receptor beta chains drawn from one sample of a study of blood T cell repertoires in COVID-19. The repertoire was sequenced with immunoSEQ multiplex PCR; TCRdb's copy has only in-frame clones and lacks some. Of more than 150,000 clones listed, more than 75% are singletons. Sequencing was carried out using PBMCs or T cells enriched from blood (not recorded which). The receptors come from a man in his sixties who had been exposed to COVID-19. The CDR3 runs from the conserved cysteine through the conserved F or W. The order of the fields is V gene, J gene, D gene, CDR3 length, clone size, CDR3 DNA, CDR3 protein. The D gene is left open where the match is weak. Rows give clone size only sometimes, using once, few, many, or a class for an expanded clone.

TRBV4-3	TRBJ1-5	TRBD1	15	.	TGCGCCAGCAGCCAAGAGCAGGGGGCACGGCAGCCCCAGCATTTT	CASSQEQGARQPQHF
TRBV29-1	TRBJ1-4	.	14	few	TGCAGCGTTGATGGGCAGGGGTGGGGTGAAAAACTGTTTTTT	CSVDGQGWGEKLFF
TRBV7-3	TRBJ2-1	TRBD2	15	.	TGTGCCAGCAGCCCCCCAGCGGGAGGGAAGAATGAGCAGTTCTTC	CASSPPAGGKNEQFF
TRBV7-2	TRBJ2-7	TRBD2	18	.	TGTGCCAGCAGCTTAGCATCATTTTCTAGCGGGATTGGGTACGAGCAGTACTTC	CASSLASFSSGIGYEQYF
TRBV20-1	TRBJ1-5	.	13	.	TGCAGTGCTCGTGACTTTAGTGCCCAACCCCAGCATTTT	CSARDFSAQPQHF
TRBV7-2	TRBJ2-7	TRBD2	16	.	TGTGCCAGCAGCGGAATGAGGGCGGGAGGTTTCTACGAGCAGTACTTC	CASSGMRAGGFYEQYF
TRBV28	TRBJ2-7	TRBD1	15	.	TGTGCCAGCAGTTTGTTTGACAGGGAGCTTTACGAGCAGTACTTC	CASSLFDRELYEQYF
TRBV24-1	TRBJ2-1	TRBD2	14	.	TGTGCCACCAGTACGGGAGTCCCGGGAGGTGAGCAGTTCTTC	CATSTGVPGGEQFF
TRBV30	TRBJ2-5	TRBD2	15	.	TGTGCCTGGGGGGGTATGGCTAGCGGTTTGGTGACCCAGTACTTC	CAWGGMASGLVTQYF
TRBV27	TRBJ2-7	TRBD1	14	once	TGTGCCAGCAGTTCAGGACAGGGGGCGAAAGAGCAGTACTTC	CASSSGQGAKEQYF
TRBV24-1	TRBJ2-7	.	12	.	TGTGCCACCAGTGATGGCGGGGCCGAGCAGTACTTC	CATSDGGAEQYF
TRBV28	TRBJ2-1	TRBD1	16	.	TGTGCCAGCAGTCCTGGAGGACAGGGGGCGCGTAATGAGCAGTTCTTC	CASSPGGQGARNEQFF
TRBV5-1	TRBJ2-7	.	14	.	TGCGCCAGCAGCTTGGATCAGAACTCCTACGAGCAGTACTTC	CASSLDQNSYEQYF
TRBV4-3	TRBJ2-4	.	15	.	TGCGCCAGCAGCCAAGATCGCAGCGGCAAAAACATTCAGTACTTC	CASSQDRSGKNIQYF
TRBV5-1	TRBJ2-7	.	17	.	TGCGCCAGCAGCCCAGGACAGGGTAGCGGGAGTATCCACGAGCAGTACTTC	CASSPGQGSGSIHEQYF
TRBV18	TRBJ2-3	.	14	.	TGTGCCAGCTCCCCAATAGTGGGCACAGATACGCAGTATTTT	CASSPIVGTDTQYF
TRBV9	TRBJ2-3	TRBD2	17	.	TGTGCCAGCAGCGTAATAGGGGTAGTGGGAGGGGCAGATACGCAGTATTTT	CASSVIGVVGGADTQYF
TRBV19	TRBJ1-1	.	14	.	TGTGCCAGTAGTTTGGGGCGCTGGGGCACTGAAGCTTTCTTT	CASSLGRWGTEAFF
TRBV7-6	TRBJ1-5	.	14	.	TGTGCCCCGGCGGGGGGCGCGGGCAATCAGCCCCAGCATTTT	CAPAGGAGNQPQHF
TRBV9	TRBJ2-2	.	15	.	TGTGCCAGCAGCGTAGCCCGAGTGGACACCGGGGAGCTGTTTTTT	CASSVARVDTGELFF
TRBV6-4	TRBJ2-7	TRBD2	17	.	TGTGCCACTACACCGTCCCCAGGGACTAGCGGCACCTACGAGCAGTACTTC	CATTPSPGTSGTYEQYF
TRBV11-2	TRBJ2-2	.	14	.	TGTGCCAGCAGCCCGACCGGGATTCCCGGGGAGCTGTTTTTT	CASSPTGIPGELFF
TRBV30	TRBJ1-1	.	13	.	TGTGCCTGGACCCCCGGGTCTGTCGCTGAAGCTTTCTTT	CAWTPGSVAEAFF
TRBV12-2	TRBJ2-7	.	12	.	TGTGCAAGTCGCTTCCGGAGCTACGAGCAGTACTTC	CASRFRSYEQYF
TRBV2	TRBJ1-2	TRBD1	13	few	TGTGCCAGCAGTAACAGGGGGACCTCTGGCTACACCTTC	CASSNRGTSGYTF
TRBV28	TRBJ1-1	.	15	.	TGTGCCAGCAGAGCTCCGGGACGGGGGGGCACTGAAGCTTTCTTT	CASRAPGRGGTEAFF
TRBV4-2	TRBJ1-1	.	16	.	TGTGCCAGCAGCCAAGATGACACCGGGGTCAACACTGAAGCTTTCTTT	CASSQDDTGVNTEAFF
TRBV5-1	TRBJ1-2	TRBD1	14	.	TGCGCCAGCAGCCCGGACAGGACAAACTATGGCTACACCTTC	CASSPDRTNYGYTF
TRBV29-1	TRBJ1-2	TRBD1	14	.	TGCAGCGTTGTTGAGACAGGGGGCCCATATGGCTACACCTTC	CSVVETGGPYGYTF
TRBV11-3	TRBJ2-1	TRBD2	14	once	TGTGCCAGCAGCCCCCCTAGCGGGAGCTATGAGCAGTTCTTC	CASSPPSGSYEQFF
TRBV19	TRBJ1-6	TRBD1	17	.	TGTGCCAGTAGCGTGGGGACAGGAAAGTATTATAATTCACCCCTCCACTTT	CASSVGTGKYYNSPLHF